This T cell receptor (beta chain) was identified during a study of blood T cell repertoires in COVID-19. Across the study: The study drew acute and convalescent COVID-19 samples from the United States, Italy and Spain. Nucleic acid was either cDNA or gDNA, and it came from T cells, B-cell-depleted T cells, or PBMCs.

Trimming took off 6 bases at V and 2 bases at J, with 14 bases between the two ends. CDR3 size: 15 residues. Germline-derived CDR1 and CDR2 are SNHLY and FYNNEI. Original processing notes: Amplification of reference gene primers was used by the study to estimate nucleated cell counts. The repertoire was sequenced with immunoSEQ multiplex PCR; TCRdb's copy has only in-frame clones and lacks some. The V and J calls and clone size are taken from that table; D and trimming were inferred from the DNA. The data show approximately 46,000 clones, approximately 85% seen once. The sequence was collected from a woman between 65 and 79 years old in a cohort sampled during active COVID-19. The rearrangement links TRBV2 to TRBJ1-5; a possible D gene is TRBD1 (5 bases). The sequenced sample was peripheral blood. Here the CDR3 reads CASRGGWSGNQPQHF. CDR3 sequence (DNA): TGTGCCAGCAGGGGGGGGTGGTCGGGCAATCAGCCCCAGCATTTT.